Listed below are T cell receptor beta chains from one sample, sequenced in a study of blood T cell repertoires in COVID-19. Sequencing was performed with immunoSEQ multiplex PCR; in TCRdb, only in-frame clones are kept and a portion is missing. The sample lists hundreds of thousands of clones, around 83% occurring once. Sample: peripheral blood. These receptor sequences come from a man older than 75 with acute or convalescent COVID-19. The CDR3 runs from the conserved cysteine through the conserved F or W. D genes are given only for firm matches. Where a row states a size, it is once, few, many or the class of an expanded clone; other rows omit it.

-	TRBJ2-7	-	TRBV5-1	TGCGCCAGCCGGACAGATGCCTACGAGCAGTACTTC	CASRTDAYEQYF
TRBD1	TRBJ2-7	-	TRBV3-1/TRBV3-2	TGTGCCAGCAGCCGGGACAGGAGCTCCTACGAGCAGTACTTC	CASSRDRSSYEQYF
-	TRBJ2-1	-	TRBV2	TGTGCCAGCAGTGAACGGGGGAGCTACAATGAGCAGTTCTTC	CASSERGSYNEQFF
TRBD2	TRBJ2-3	-	TRBV6-2/TRBV6-3	TGTGCCAGCAGTTATCTAGCGGGACTGTTCACAGATACGCAGTATTTT	CASSYLAGLFTDTQYF
-	TRBJ1-5	-	TRBV2	TGTGCCAGCAGTGGACAGCAGAATCAGCCCCAGCATTTT	CASSGQQNQPQHF
TRBD2	TRBJ2-5	once	TRBV27	TGTGCCAGCAGTTTATACGGGGGGGCCGGTCAGACCCAGTACTTC	CASSLYGGAGQTQYF
TRBD2	TRBJ2-4	once	TRBV7-2	TGTGCCAGCAGCTTAGGGGCGGGGGACCCCAACATTCAGTACTTC	CASSLGAGDPNIQYF
TRBD2	TRBJ2-1	-	TRBV9	TGTGCCAGCAGCGTAGGGACTAGCGGAGACAATGAGCAGTTCTTC	CASSVGTSGDNEQFF
TRBD2	TRBJ2-1	few	TRBV5-1	TGCGCCAGCAGCTCAGGGACTAGCGCGAACAATGAGCAGTTCTTC	CASSSGTSANNEQFF
TRBD1	TRBJ2-7	-	TRBV9	TGTGCCAGCAGCGTAGGAGGACAGGTTAACGAGCAGTACTTC	CASSVGGQVNEQYF
TRBD1	TRBJ2-7	few	TRBV28	TGTGCCAGCAGTTCCCAGGGGGCGTTCCCCTCCTACGAGCAGTACTTC	CASSSQGAFPSYEQYF
TRBD1	TRBJ2-7	-	TRBV28	TGTGCCAGCAAAAAGGGGACAGGGGGCTCCTACGAGCAGTACTTC	CASKKGTGGSYEQYF
-	TRBJ2-3	-	TRBV19	TGTGCCAGTAGTATGGGCAGGGTGTTAACAGATACGCAGTATTTT	CASSMGRVLTDTQYF
TRBD1	TRBJ2-5	-	TRBV5-1	TGCGCCAGCAGCCACGGGACAGCCCAAGAGACCCAGTACTTC	CASSHGTAQETQYF
TRBD2	TRBJ2-3	-	TRBV10-2	TGCGCCAGCAGTGATTCTAGCGGGGCAGATACGCAGTATTTT	CASSDSSGADTQYF
-	TRBJ2-5	once	TRBV15	TGTGCCACCAGCAGAGGACAGGTCGGGACCCAGTACTTC	CATSRGQVGTQYF
-	TRBJ1-3	-	TRBV6-1	TGTGCCAGCAGTGAATTTCACTCTGGAAACACCATATATTTT	CASSEFHSGNTIYF
TRBD2	TRBJ2-2	few	TRBV18	TGTGCCAGCTCACCCCCGGGACTAGCGTCTATCACCGGGGAGCTGTTTTTT	CASSPPGLASITGELFF
TRBD1	TRBJ2-7	-	TRBV28	TGTGCCAGCAGTTCCGCGGCAGGGGGCTCCTACGAGCAGTACTTC	CASSSAAGGSYEQYF
TRBD1	TRBJ2-7	-	TRBV28	TGTGCCAGCAGATCCCGGGACAGGGGAGTTGTCGAGCAGTACTTC	CASRSRDRGVVEQYF
TRBD1	TRBJ1-1	-	TRBV9	TGTGCCAGCTCCCCTTCTGACAGGGCGAGCACTGAAGCTTTCTTT	CASSPSDRASTEAFF
-	TRBJ2-5	-	TRBV7-2	TGTGCCAGCAGCTTATCCTCGTTAGAGACCCAGTACTTC	CASSLSSLETQYF
-	TRBJ2-1	-	TRBV6-5	TGTGCCAGCACTCTTCGGCGGATTTCCTACAATGAGCAGTTCTTC	CASTLRRISYNEQFF
TRBD1	TRBJ1-3	-	TRBV27	TGTGCCAGCAGGAGAGGGGGCCTTGGAAACACCATATATTTT	CASRRGGLGNTIYF
TRBD1	TRBJ1-2	-	TRBV6-1	TGTGCCAGCAGTGAGACAGGGGGTCGGTATTCTGGCTACACCTTC	CASSETGGRYSGYTF
-	TRBJ2-7	-	TRBV11-2	TGTGCCAGCAGCTTGACTCCATACGAGCAGTACTTC	CASSLTPYEQYF
TRBD1	TRBJ1-5	-	TRBV28	TGTGCCAGCAGTCGACAGGGGAGGAACAGTCAGCCCCAGCATTTT	CASSRQGRNSQPQHF
-	TRBJ2-7	-	TRBV20-1	TGCAGTGCTAGTATCAGGGCCCCCCACGAGCAGTACTTC	CSASIRAPHEQYF
TRBD1	TRBJ1-1	-	TRBV6-5	TGTGCCAGCAGTTATTCCGGACAGGAAGCCGCTGAAGCTTTCTTT	CASSYSGQEAAEAFF
-	TRBJ2-7	-	TRBV28	TGTGCCAGCAGCCTACAGGGTTACGAGCAGTACTTC	CASSLQGYEQYF
TRBD1	TRBJ2-1	-	TRBV18	TGTGCCAGCTCAACAAGGGGGACAGGGGGTGACAATGAGCAGTTCTTC	CASSTRGTGGDNEQFF
TRBD1	TRBJ1-5	few	TRBV5-1	TGCGCCAGCAGCTCGGACAGGGGGCGAATCCATCAGCCCCAGCATTTT	CASSSDRGRIHQPQHF
TRBD2	TRBJ2-7	many	TRBV29-1	TGCAGCGTTCATGAAGGACCGTGGGGACTAGCGGTGGCCTACGAGCAGTACTTC	CSVHEGPWGLAVAYEQYF
TRBD1	TRBJ1-1	few	TRBV5-1	TGCGCCAGCACCCCAGGACAGGGCGGGTACACTGAAGCTTTCTTT	CASTPGQGGYTEAFF
TRBD1	TRBJ1-3	-	TRBV12-3/TRBV12-4	TGTGCCGACAGGGGGCCGGGAAACACCATATATTTT	CADRGPGNTIYF
-	TRBJ2-4	-	TRBV14	TGTGCCAGCAGCAATGGACTATTAAACATTCAGTACTTC	CASSNGLLNIQYF
TRBD1	TRBJ1-5	-	TRBV5-1	TGCGCCAGCAGCTTGAGTGGGACAGAGTATCAGCCCCAGCATTTT	CASSLSGTEYQPQHF
-	TRBJ1-1	-	TRBV5-4	TGTGCCAGCAGCTCACAATCGACAGTTCTGAACACTGAAGCTTTCTTT	CASSSQSTVLNTEAFF
TRBD1	TRBJ1-4	-	TRBV4-2	TGTGCCAGCAGCCAAGATTGGGGACAGGGACAAAAACTGTTTTTT	CASSQDWGQGQKLFF
-	TRBJ2-5	once	TRBV30	TGTGCCTGGACCCGTAGCGGAGCCCAAGAGACCCAGTACTTC	CAWTRSGAQETQYF
TRBD2	TRBJ2-7	-	TRBV20-1	TGCAGTGCTAGTAAGGCTAGCGGGCTGTACGAGCAGTACTTC	CSASKASGLYEQYF
-	TRBJ1-5	-	TRBV12-3/TRBV12-4	TGTGCCAGCAGGCGGGACGACAATCAGCCCCAGCATTTT	CASRRDDNQPQHF
-	TRBJ1-2	-	TRBV18	TGTGCCAGCTCACAGTGGCAGAAAAACTATGGCTACACCTTC	CASSQWQKNYGYTF
TRBD2	TRBJ2-7	-	TRBV25-1	TGTGCCAGCAGTGCCCCGGGACTAGCGGGACACGAGCAGTACTTC	CASSAPGLAGHEQYF
-	TRBJ2-2	-	TRBV18	TGTGCCAGCTCACCAGACAGGTCTACCGGGGAGCTGTTTTTT	CASSPDRSTGELFF
TRBD2	TRBJ2-7	-	TRBV6-5	TGTGCCAGCACTAACCCGGGGGGTCCTCCCTACGAGCAGTACTTC	CASTNPGGPPYEQYF
TRBD1	TRBJ1-2	once	TRBV6-5	TGTGCCAGCATTATCATACCCAGGACAGGGGGTGGCTACACCTTC	CASIIIPRTGGGYTF
-	TRBJ2-3	-	TRBV9	TGTGCCAGCAACCCCCGTCAGGGGAGCACAGATACGCAGTATTTT	CASNPRQGSTDTQYF
-	TRBJ2-2	-	TRBV3-1/TRBV3-2	TGTGCCAGCAGCCAAGATCAGAGGAGAACCGGGGAGCTGTTTTTT	CASSQDQRRTGELFF
TRBD2	TRBJ2-4	-	TRBV5-1	TGCGCCAGCAGCGTCAGGGGCGGAAGCGGGAGTTCGGACATTCAGTACTTC	CASSVRGGSGSSDIQYF
-	TRBJ1-6	-	TRBV28	TGTGCCAGCAGCGAAGTAAGCACACCCCTCCACTTT	CASSEVSTPLHF